These 20 T cell receptor beta chains were all obtained from the same sample, sequenced in a study of T cell changes during pregnancy in multiple sclerosis. The repertoire was sequenced with immunoSEQ multiplex PCR; TCRdb's copy has only in-frame clones and lacks some. This table holds about 68,000 clones, roughly nine tenths found once. Sequenced material: peripheral blood, taken in the third trimester of pregnancy. These receptor sequences come from a female donor with multiple sclerosis, enrolled in a pregnancy study.

V usage is TRBV2 and J usage is TRBJ2-3; 7 nucleotides match TRBD1. V gave up 9 bases and J gave up 2 bases; unmatched junction bases: 8. The CDR3 has 14 residues. Germline CDR1 is SNHLY and CDR2 is FYNNEI. The CDR3 coding sequence is TGTGCCAGTTCGACAGGGCCAGCCACAGATACGCAGTATTTT. It codes for CASSTGPATDTQYF.

The rearrangement links TRBV7-2 to TRBJ2-7; weak D call: TRBD1 (6 bases). This CDR3 has 13 amino acids. Trimming took 5 bases from V and 3 from J, leaving 11 bases between them. The germline V gene encodes CDR1 SGHTA and CDR2 FQGNSA. The CDR3 region has the DNA TGTGCCAGCAGCCCGTTACAGGGCTACGAGCAGTACTTC. Translating it yields CASSPLQGYEQYF.

The V call is TRBV18, the J call TRBJ2-5, with D perhaps matching TRBD1 (6 bases). The germline V gene encodes CDR1 KGHSH and CDR2 LQKENI. Trimming took 8 bases from V and 2 from J, leaving 12 bases between them. This CDR3 comprises 13 residues. CDR3 region: CASLSGQQETQYF. The CDR3 coding sequence is TGTGCCAGCCTCAGCGGACAGCAAGAGACCCAGTACTTC.

The chain is built from TRBV7-8 and TRBJ2-7; no definite D call. In germline, CDR1 is SGHVS, CDR2 FQNEAQ. The CDR3 totals 17 residues. Trimming removed 6 bases at V and 1 base at J, with 22 bases between. In nucleotides, the CDR3 is TGTGCCAGCAGTTTTGAGGTCGGCGGAGCGACGTCCTACGAGCAGTACTTC. Translated: CASSFEVGGATSYEQYF.

The V gene is TRBV4-1, the J gene TRBJ2-3; 13 nucleotides agree with TRBD2. Germline V lookup: CDR1 MGHRA, CDR2 YSYEKL. This CDR3 spans 17 amino acids. After removal of 4 bases from V and 5 bases from J, the junction contained 9 bases not matched to a gene. CDR3 nucleotides: TGCGCCAGCAGCCTACTAGGACTAGCGGGAGTAGAAGATACGCAGTATTTT. Its protein product is CASSLLGLAGVEDTQYF.

The V and J genes are TRBV21-1 and TRBJ2-7; the D call in the table, TRBD2, was not verified against the DNA. TRBV21-1 is noted as a pseudogene. There are 15 residues in the CDR3. CDR3 bases: TGTGCCAGCAAACCACGGGGGACCCCGGGCCACGAGCAGTACTTC. Translated: CASKPRGTPGHEQYF.

This chain uses TRBV19 with TRBJ2-6, with a tentative D call TRBD2 (5 bases). The ends were cut back, 3 bases at V and 0 bases at J, with 6 bases in the middle. In germline, CDR1 is LNHDA, CDR2 SQIVND (reference sequence). This CDR3 comprises 15 residues. CDR3 in amino acids: CASSIGNSGANVLTF. The CDR3 DNA reads TGTGCCAGTAGTATCGGGAACTCTGGGGCCAACGTCCTGACTTTC.

The V gene is TRBV6-1, the J gene TRBJ1-2; the match to TRBD1 covers 8 bases. CDR3 length: 14 amino acids. J lost 1 base, V lost 7 bases, and 5 bases had no gene match. Germline-derived CDR1 and CDR2 are MNHNS and SASEGT. The CDR3 here is CASIVDRGNYGYTF. CDR3 coding DNA: TGTGCCAGCATCGTCGACAGGGGTAACTATGGCTACACCTTC.

The chain is built from TRBV4-2 and TRBJ2-1, with a weak D call TRBD2 (6 bases). The CDR3 contains 18 residues. V shed 1 base and J shed 6 bases, with 22 bases lying between them. Looked up from germline, CDR1 is LGHNA and CDR2 is YNFKEQ. The DNA for the CDR3 is TGTGCCAGCAGCCAAGTTCCCACTAGCTCCATCATGATCAATGAGCAGTTCTTC. Translating gives CASSQVPTSSIMINEQFF.

The J gene is TRBJ2-7, the V gene TRBV27; TRBD1 might be the D (5 bases). V lost 2 bases to trimming and J lost 3 bases, with 11 bases between them. This CDR3 has 14 amino acids. CDR1 is MNHEY, CDR2 SMNVEV, per germline (reference sequence). The CDR3 sequence: CASSLAQANYEQYF. CDR3 in DNA: TGTGCCAGCAGTTTAGCACAGGCAAACTACGAGCAGTACTTC.

J is TRBJ2-4 and V is TRBV23-1, with unresolved D. TRBV23-1 belongs to the ORF category, with a function that is uncertain. The CDR3 runs 14 residues. V lost 6 bases and J 0 bases, leaving 9 bases between the germline ends. CDR3 bases: TGCGCCAGCAGCCACAAGTTAGCCAAAAACATTCAGTACTTC. Encoded protein: CASSHKLAKNIQYF.

The chain uses TRBV14 and TRBJ2-3, with a possible D match to TRBD1 (5 bases). CDR1 is SGHDN, CDR2 FVKESK, per germline. This CDR3 region has 16 residues. Trimming shortened V by 0 bases and J by 2 bases, and 12 bases separated the two germline ends. The CDR3 reads CASSQEGRAITDTQYF. In DNA, the CDR3 is TGTGCCAGCAGCCAAGAGGGCAGGGCAATCACAGATACGCAGTATTTT. Full variable domain (rest looked up from reference TRBV14 and TRBJ2-3): EAGVTQFPSHSVIEKGQTVTLRCDPISGHDNLYWYRRVMGKEIKFLLHFVKESKQDESGMPNNRFLAERTGGTYSTLKVQPAELEDSGVYFCASSQEGRAITDTQYFGPGTRLTVL.

CDR3 protein: CASSFRAGGSYEQYF. DNA for the CDR3: TGTGCCAGCAGCTTCCGAGCGGGGGGATCCTACGAGCAGTACTTC. The rearrangement links TRBV7-3 to TRBJ2-7; 9 bases align to TRBD2. V lost 3 bases and J lost 1; bases outside the gene matches: 4. The CDR3 contains 15 residues. CDR1 SGHTA and CDR2 FQGTGA come from the germline V gene. The variable domain in full, with the rest retrieved from reference TRBV7-3 and TRBJ2-7, is GAGVSQTPSNKVTEKGKYVELRCDPISGHTALYWYRQSLGQGPEFLIYFQGTGAADDSGLPNDRFFAVRPEGSVSTLKIQRTERGDSAVYLCASSFRAGGSYEQYFGPGTRLTVT.

This chain uses TRBV5-6 with TRBJ2-7, with D possibly matching TRBD1 (6 bases). The CDR3 is 14 residues long. Per the germline V gene, CDR1 is SGHDT and CDR2 is YYEEEE. V lost 0 bases to trimming and J lost 2 bases, with 9 bases between them. The CDR3: CASSLAAGAYEQYF. For the CDR3, the DNA is TGTGCCAGCAGCTTGGCGGCAGGGGCCTACGAGCAGTACTTC.

CDR3 residues: CASSRSRDSLNTEAFF. Written as DNA, the CDR3 is TGTGCCAGTAGTCGGTCCCGGGACAGTTTGAACACTGAAGCTTTCTTT. The chain joins TRBV19 to TRBJ1-1, with 7 bases fitting TRBD1. CDR1 LNHDA and CDR2 SQIVND come from the germline V gene (reference sequence). This CDR3 contains 16 residues. V trimming: 5 bases; J trimming: 0 bases; junction bases outside the gene matches: 9.

This chain uses TRBV6-5 with TRBJ2-1; D might be TRBD2 (6 bases). Germline CDR1 is MNHEY and CDR2 is SVGAGI. The CDR3 totals 15 residues. The germline V and J ends were trimmed by 7 bases and 9 bases, with 22 bases remaining between them. The CDR3: CASTPGTRTLGEQFF. In nucleotides, the CDR3 is TGTGCCAGCACCCCCGGGACTCGTACCCTGGGTGAGCAGTTCTTC.

The chain combines TRBV7-8 with TRBJ2-7, with 9 bases identical to TRBD1. This CDR3 has 14 amino acids. Germline CDR1 and CDR2: SGHVS and FQNEAQ. The V segment lost 5 bases and the J segment 5 bases; nucleotides outside the gene matches: 7. For the CDR3, the DNA is TGTGCCAGCAGCCCCGCCGGGACAGGGAACGAGCAGTACTTC. It codes for CASSPAGTGNEQYF. The full variable domain, its missing parts supplied by reference TRBV7-8 and TRBJ2-7, is GAGVSQSPRYKVAKRGQDVALRCDPISGHVSLFWYQQALGQGPEFLTYFQNEAQLDKSGLPSDRFFAERPEGSVSTLKIQRTQQEDSAVYLCASSPAGTGNEQYFGPGTRLTVT.

This sequence joins TRBV5-4 and TRBJ2-5; tentative D call: TRBD2 (6 bases). V dropped 4 bases and J dropped 1 base, with 11 bases sitting between them. This CDR3 region has 14 residues. Germline-derived CDR1 and CDR2 are SGHNT and YYREEE (reference sequence). CDR3 amino acids: CASSRAGSQETQYF. The CDR3 nucleotides are TGTGCCAGCAGCAGAGCGGGTTCCCAAGAGACCCAGTACTTC. The full variable domain, with the rest looked up from reference TRBV5-4 and TRBJ2-5, is ETGVTQSPTHLIKTRGQQVTLRCSSQSGHNTVSWYQQALGQGPQFIFQYYREEENGRGNFPPRFSGLQFPNYSSELNVNALELDDSALYLCASSRAGSQETQYFGPGTRLLVL.

This clone was seen just once. V usage is TRBV30 and J usage is TRBJ2-7; TRBD1 agrees at 8 bases. This CDR3 has 14 residues. Germline CDR1 is GTSNPN and CDR2 is SVGIG (reference sequence). Trimming cost V 5 bases and J 4 bases; bases outside gene matches: 10. In DNA form, the CDR3 reads TGTGCCTGGGCGAGCCCGGGACAGGCGTACGAGCAGTACTTC. Translation gives CAWASPGQAYEQYF. The variable domain in full, with the rest retrieved from reference TRBV30 and TRBJ2-7, is SQTIHQWPATLVQPVGSPLSLECTVEGTSNPNLYWYRQAAGRGLQLLFYSVGIGQISSEVPQNLSASRPQDRQFILSSKKLLLSDSGFYLCAWASPGQAYEQYFGPGTRLTVT.

This clone was picked up a small number of times. The rearrangement joins TRBV6-1 to TRBJ2-7; 7 bases fit TRBD1. The CDR3 loop spans 15 amino acids. V lost 1 base, J lost 2 bases, and 5 bases stayed unmatched. Germline CDR1 and CDR2: MNHNS and SASEGT. DNA of the CDR3: TGTGCCAGCAGTGAAGTTTTTGGGACAGCCTACGAGCAGTACTTC. Encoded protein: CASSEVFGTAYEQYF.